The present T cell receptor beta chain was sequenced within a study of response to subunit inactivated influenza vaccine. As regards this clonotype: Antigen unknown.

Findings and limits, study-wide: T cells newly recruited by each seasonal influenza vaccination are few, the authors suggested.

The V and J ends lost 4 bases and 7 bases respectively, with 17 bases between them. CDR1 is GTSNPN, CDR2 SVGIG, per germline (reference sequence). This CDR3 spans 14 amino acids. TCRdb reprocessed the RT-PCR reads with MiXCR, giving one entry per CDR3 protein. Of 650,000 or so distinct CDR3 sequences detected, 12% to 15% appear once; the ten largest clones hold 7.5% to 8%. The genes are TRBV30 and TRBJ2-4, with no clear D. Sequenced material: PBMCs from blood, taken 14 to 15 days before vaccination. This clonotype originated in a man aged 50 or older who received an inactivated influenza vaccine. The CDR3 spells CAWKIGTHSNIQYF. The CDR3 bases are TGTGCCTGGAAGATAGGTACCCATTCTAACATTCAGTACTTC. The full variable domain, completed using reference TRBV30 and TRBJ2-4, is SQTIHQWPATLVQPVGSPLSLECTVEGTSNPNLYWYRQAAGRGLQLLFYSVGIGQISSEVPQNLSASRPQDRQFILSSKKLLLSDSGFYLCAWKIGTHSNIQYFGAGTRLSVL.